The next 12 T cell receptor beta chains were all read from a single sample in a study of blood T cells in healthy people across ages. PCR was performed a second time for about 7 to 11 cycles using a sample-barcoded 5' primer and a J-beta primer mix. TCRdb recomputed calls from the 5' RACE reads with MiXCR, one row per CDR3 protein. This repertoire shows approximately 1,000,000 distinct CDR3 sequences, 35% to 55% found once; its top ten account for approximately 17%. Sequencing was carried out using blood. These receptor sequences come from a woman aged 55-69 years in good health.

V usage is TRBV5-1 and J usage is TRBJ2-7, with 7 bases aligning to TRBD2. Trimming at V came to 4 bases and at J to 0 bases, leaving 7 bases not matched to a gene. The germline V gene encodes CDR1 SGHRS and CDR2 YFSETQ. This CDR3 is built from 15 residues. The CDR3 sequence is CASSIERGDSYEQYF. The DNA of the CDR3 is TGCGCCAGCAGCATCGAGCGGGGCGACTCCTACGAGCAGTACTTC.

Here the CDR3 reads CASSSWDRRGETQYF. CDR3 bases: TGTGCCAGCAGTTCATGGGATCGACGGGGGGAGACCCAGTACTTC. The chain combines TRBV12-3 or TRBV12-4 with TRBJ2-5; D is perhaps TRBD2 (6 bases). CDR3 length: 15 residues. V was trimmed by 4 bases and J by 5 bases, leaving 17 bases between them.

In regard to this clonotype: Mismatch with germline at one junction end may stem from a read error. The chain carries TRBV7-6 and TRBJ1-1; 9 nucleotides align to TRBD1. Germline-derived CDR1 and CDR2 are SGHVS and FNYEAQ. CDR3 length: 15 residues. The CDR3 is CASSPGTGRNCEQYF. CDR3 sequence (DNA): TGTGCCAGCAGCCCCGGGACAGGGAGAAACTGCGAGCAGTACTTT.

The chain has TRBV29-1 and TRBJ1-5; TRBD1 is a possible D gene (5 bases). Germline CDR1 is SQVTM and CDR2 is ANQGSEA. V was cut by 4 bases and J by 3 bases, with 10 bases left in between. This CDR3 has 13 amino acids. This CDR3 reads CSVGRGNNQPQHF. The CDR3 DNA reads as TGCAGCGTTGGCCGGGGGAACAATCAGCCCCAGCATTTT.

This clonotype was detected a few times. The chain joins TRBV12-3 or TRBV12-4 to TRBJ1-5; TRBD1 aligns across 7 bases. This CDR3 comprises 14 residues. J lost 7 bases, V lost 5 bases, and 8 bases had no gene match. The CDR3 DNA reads TGTGCCAGCAGTGAGACAGGGTATCGACAGCCCCAGCATTTT. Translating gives CASSETGYRQPQHF.

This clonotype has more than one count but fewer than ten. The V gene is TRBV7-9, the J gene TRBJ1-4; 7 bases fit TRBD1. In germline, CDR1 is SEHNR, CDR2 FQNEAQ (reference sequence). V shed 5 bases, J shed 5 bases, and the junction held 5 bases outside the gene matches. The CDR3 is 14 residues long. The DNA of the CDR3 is TGTGCCAGCAGCCTGGGACAGTACAATGAAAAACTGTTTTTT. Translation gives CASSLGQYNEKLFF.

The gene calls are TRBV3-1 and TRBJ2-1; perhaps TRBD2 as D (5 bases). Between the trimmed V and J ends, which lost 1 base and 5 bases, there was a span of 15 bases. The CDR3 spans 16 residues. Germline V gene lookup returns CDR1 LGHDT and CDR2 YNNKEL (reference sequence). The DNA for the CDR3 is TGTGCCAGCAGCCAAGGGAAAACTAGAATAAACAATGAGCAGTTCTTC. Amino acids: CASSQGKTRINNEQFF.

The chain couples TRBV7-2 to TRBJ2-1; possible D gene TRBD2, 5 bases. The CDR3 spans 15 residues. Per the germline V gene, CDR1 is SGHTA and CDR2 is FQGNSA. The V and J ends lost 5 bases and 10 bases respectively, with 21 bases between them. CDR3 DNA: TGTGCCAGCAGCCAGCTAGCAAGCCCTTCGGTAGAGCAGTTCTTC. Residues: CASSQLASPSVEQFF.

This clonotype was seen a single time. CDR3: CASRTGGNSGANVLTF. The DNA of the CDR3 is TGTGCCTCAAGGACAGGGGGGAACTCTGGGGCCAACGTCCTGACTTTC. The chain carries TRBV7-2 and TRBJ2-6, with 10 bases aligning to TRBD1. Germline loops: CDR1 SGHTA, CDR2 FQGNSA. The CDR3 is made up of 16 amino acids. Losses at the gene ends were 11 bases for V and 0 bases for J; bases not matched to a gene: 7. Filled out from reference TRBV7-2 and TRBJ2-6, the complete variable domain reads GAGVSQSPSNKVTEKGKDVELRCDPISGHTALYWYRQSLGQGLEFLIYFQGNSAPDKSGLPSDRFSAERTGGSVSTLTIQRTQQEDSAVYLCASRTGGNSGANVLTFGAGSRLTVL.

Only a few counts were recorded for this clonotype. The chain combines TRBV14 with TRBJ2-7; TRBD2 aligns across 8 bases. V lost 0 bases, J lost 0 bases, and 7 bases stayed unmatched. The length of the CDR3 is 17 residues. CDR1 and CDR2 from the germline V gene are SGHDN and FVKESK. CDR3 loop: CASSQDTRRGDSYEQYF. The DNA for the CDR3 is TGTGCCAGCAGCCAAGACACTAGGCGGGGGGACTCCTACGAGCAGTACTTC. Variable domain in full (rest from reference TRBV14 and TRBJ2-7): EAGVTQFPSHSVIEKGQTVTLRCDPISGHDNLYWYRRVMGKEIKFLLHFVKESKQDESGMPNNRFLAERTGGTYSTLKVQPAELEDSGVYFCASSQDTRRGDSYEQYFGPGTRLTVT.

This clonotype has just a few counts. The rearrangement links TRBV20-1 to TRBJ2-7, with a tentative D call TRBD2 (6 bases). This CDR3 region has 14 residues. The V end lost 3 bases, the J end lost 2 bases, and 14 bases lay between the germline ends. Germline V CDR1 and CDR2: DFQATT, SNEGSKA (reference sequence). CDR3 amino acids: CSARWRENAYEQYF. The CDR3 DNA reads TGCAGTGCTAGGTGGCGGGAAAATGCCTACGAGCAGTACTTC.

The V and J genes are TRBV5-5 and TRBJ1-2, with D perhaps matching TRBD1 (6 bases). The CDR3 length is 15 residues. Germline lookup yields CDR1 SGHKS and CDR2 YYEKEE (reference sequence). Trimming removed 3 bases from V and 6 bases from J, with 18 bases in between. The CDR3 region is CASSSYTGRWNGYTF. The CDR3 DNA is TGTGCCAGCAGCTCGTACACAGGGCGCTGGAATGGCTACACCTTC.